This TCR beta chain was sequenced in a study of CD8 T cells in Susac syndrome. TCR beta was sequenced from blood CD8+ and CD4+ T cells. The patients who served as multiple sclerosis controls were treatment-naive and had stable or active relapsing-remitting disease that fulfilled the revised McDonald criteria. Purification of the CD8+ and CD4+ T cells relied on negative isolation, and TEMRA cells underwent FACS enrichment. Germline lookup yields CDR1 SGHAT and CDR2 FQNNGV. This CDR3 comprises 13 residues. V gave up 0 bases and J gave up 7 bases, with 9 bases separating them. An input of about 0.5 to 1 ug of RNA was subjected to reverse transcription using random hexamers. The method of amplification for TCR beta CDR3 was immunoSEQ multiplex PCR, covering 54 Vbeta and 13 Jbeta. TCRdb reprocessed the immunoSEQ multiplex PCR reads with MiXCR, giving one entry per CDR3 protein. The table shows 200,000 to 250,000 distinct CDR3 sequences, with around nine tenths occurring only once.

Sample: CD8+ T cells from PBMCs. The V gene is TRBV11-2, the J gene TRBJ1-2, with D unresolved. This receptor was identified in a human donor with multiple sclerosis. CDR3 residues: CASSLEPGLGYTF. In DNA form, the CDR3 reads TGTGCCAGCAGCTTAGAACCGGGCCTTGGCTACACCTTC.